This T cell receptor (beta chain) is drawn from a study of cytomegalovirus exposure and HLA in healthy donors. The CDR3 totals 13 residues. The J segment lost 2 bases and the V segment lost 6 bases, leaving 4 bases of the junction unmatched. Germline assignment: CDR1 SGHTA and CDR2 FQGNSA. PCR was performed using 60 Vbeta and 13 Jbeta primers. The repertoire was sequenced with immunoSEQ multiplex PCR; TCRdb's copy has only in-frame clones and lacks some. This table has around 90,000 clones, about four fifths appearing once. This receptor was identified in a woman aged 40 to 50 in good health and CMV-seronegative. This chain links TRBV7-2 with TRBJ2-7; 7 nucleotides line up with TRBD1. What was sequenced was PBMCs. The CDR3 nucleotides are TGTGCCAGCAGGTTGGGACAGACCTACGAGCAGTACTTC. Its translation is CASRLGQTYEQYF. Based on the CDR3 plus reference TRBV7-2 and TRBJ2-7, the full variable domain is GAGVSQSPSNKVTEKGKDVELRCDPISGHTALYWYRQSLGQGLEFLIYFQGNSAPDKSGLPSDRFSAERTGGSVSTLTIQRTQQEDSAVYLCASRLGQTYEQYFGPGTRLTVT.